The entry below gives a single TCR beta chain sequence along with its context. The antigen is not known. Full-length variable regions came from constant-region reverse primers plus semi-nested Nested Universal Primer A PCR. From the 5' RACE reads, TCRdb called clonotypes with MiXCR, one entry per CDR3 protein. The sample has roughly 38,000 distinct CDR3 sequences, 15% to 20% seen once. General study points: Whole repertoires were not studied in the larger cohort, only one V-J beta rearrangement. Tumor Tregs overlapped most with tumor, then blood, naive CD4+ cells.

CDR1 is SGHRS, CDR2 YFSETQ, per germline. Trimming pared 1 base from V and 2 bases from J, leaving 10 bases between. CDR3 length equals 14 residues. This sequence originates from a female donor with breast cancer. This chain links TRBV5-1 with TRBJ2-7, with TRBD1 as a possible D gene (6 bases). The sample was naive CD4+ T cells sorted from a lymph node. The subset: naive CD4+ T cells, CD4+CD45RA+CD25-. Written as DNA, the CDR3 is TGCGCCAGCAGCTTGAGACAGGACCCCTACGAGCAGTACTTC. Protein: CASSLRQDPYEQYF.